These 19 T cell receptor beta chains came from one sample sequenced in a study of blood T cell repertoires in COVID-19. Assay: immunoSEQ multiplex PCR; the TCRdb copy retains only in-frame clones and omits some. The sample carries some 530,000 clones, approximately 91% recorded once. Sequencing input: PBMCs or T cells enriched from blood (not recorded which). The receptors were sampled from a woman aged 60-70 years who had recovered from COVID-19.

The V and J genes are TRBV6-5 and TRBJ2-7; a weak D match, TRBD1 (6 bases). This CDR3 region has 12 residues. The V end was cut by 6 bases, the J end by 6 bases, with 12 bases between. CDR1 and CDR2 from the germline V gene are MNHEY and SVGAGI. CDR3 in DNA: TGTGCCAGCAGCCCACAGGGCGGCGAGCAGTACTTC. Translating gives CASSPQGGEQYF.

The rearrangement joins TRBV7-9 to TRBJ1-1, with D uncertain. Germline V gives CDR1 SEHNR, CDR2 FQNEAQ (reference sequence). Trimming pared 5 bases from V and 9 bases from J, leaving 13 bases between. The length of the CDR3 is 12 residues. In DNA, the CDR3 is TGTGCCAGCAGCCAAACGGGTCCCCAAGCTTTCTTT. The encoded protein is CASSQTGPQAFF. The variable domain in full, completed from reference TRBV7-9 and TRBJ1-1, reads DTGVSQNPRHKITKRGQNVTFRCDPISEHNRLYWYRQTLGQGPEFLTYFQNEAQLEKSRLLSDRFSAERPKGSFSTLEIQRTEQGDSAMYLCASSQTGPQAFFGQGTRLTVV.

The rearrangement uses TRBV7-2 and TRBJ2-7, with 10 positions matching TRBD1. Germline assignment: CDR1 SGHTA and CDR2 FQGNSA. Trimming at V came to 6 bases and at J to 6 bases, leaving 8 bases not matched to a gene. The CDR3 extends over 14 amino acids. CDR3 amino acids: CASSSGTGVSEQYF. The CDR3, as DNA: TGTGCCAGCAGTTCCGGGACAGGGGTCAGCGAGCAGTACTTC.

The chain uses TRBV5-1 and TRBJ1-4; TRBD1 agrees at 10 bases. Trimming took 3 bases from V and 8 from J; bases not matched to a gene: 7. CDR3 length: 15 amino acids. CDR1 SGHRS and CDR2 YFSETQ come from the germline V gene. CDR3 in amino acids: CASSWSGTGDEKLFF. The CDR3 bases are TGCGCCAGCAGCTGGTCCGGGACAGGGGACGAAAAACTGTTTTTT.

The chain is built from TRBV29-1 and TRBJ1-4; 11 bases match TRBD1. The CDR3 spans 14 residues. CDR1 SQVTM and CDR2 ANQGSEA come from the germline V gene. V trimming: 4 bases; J trimming: 8 bases; junction bases outside the gene matches: 6. CDR3 protein: CSVAHGTGGEKLFF. The DNA for the CDR3 is TGCAGCGTTGCACATGGGACAGGGGGGGAAAAACTGTTTTTT.

The count of this clone is one. The chain has TRBV5-1 and TRBJ1-6; 8 positions agree with TRBD1. This CDR3 comprises 13 residues. Germline V gene data show CDR1 as SGHRS and CDR2 as YFSETQ. V was clipped by 0 bases and J by 13 bases; unmatched bases: 3. CDR3 region: CASSLGQGSPLHF. CDR3 in DNA: TGCGCCAGCAGCTTGGGACAGGGGTCCCCCCTCCACTTT. Full variable domain (remainder filled in from reference TRBV5-1 and TRBJ1-6): KAGVTQTPRYLIKTRGQQVTLSCSPISGHRSVSWYQQTPGQGLQFLFEYFSETQRNKGNFPGRFSGRQFSNSRSEMNVSTLELGDSALYLCASSLGQGSPLHFGNGTRLTVT.

This chain joins TRBV19 and TRBJ2-2, with D possibly matching TRBD1 (6 bases). Germline loops: CDR1 LNHDA, CDR2 SQIVND (reference sequence). This CDR3 is built from 14 residues. Between the trimmed V and J ends, which lost 11 bases and 0 bases, there was a span of 13 bases. CDR3 in DNA: TGTGCCGTGGACAGTAAAACGAACACCGGGGAGCTGTTTTTT. Amino acid sequence: CAVDSKTNTGELFF. The full variable domain, rest sourced from reference TRBV19 and TRBJ2-2, is DGGITQSPKYLFRKEGQNVTLSCEQNLNHDAMYWYRQDPGQGLRLIYYSQIVNDFQKGDIAEGYSVSREKKESFPLTVTSAQKNPTAFYLCAVDSKTNTGELFFGEGSRLTVL.

J is TRBJ1-1 and V is TRBV6-5; D call uncertain. This CDR3 is built from 14 residues. V was trimmed by 3 bases and J by 4 bases, leaving 12 bases between them. Germline V gene sequence: CDR1 MNHEY, CDR2 SVGAGI. CDR3 sequence (DNA): TGTGCCAGCAGTTATGTATTGTGGAGCACTGAAGCTTTCTTT. Protein sequence: CASSYVLWSTEAFF.

This rearrangement joins TRBV2 to TRBJ2-7; 7 positions agree with TRBD2. From germline, CDR1 is SNHLY and CDR2 FYNNEI. V was pared by 6 bases and J by 3 bases, with 11 bases of the junction left unmatched. This CDR3 region has 15 residues. The CDR3 DNA sequence: TGTGCCAGCAGCGACGGTTGGCTAGCGGACTACGAGCAGTACTTC. Protein sequence: CASSDGWLADYEQYF.

CDR3: CASRRTGTYEQYF. The CDR3, as DNA: TGTGCCAGCAGAAGGACGGGAACCTACGAGCAGTACTTC. This chain connects TRBV2 to TRBJ2-7; D is possibly TRBD2 (5 bases). Trimming took off 6 bases at V and 2 bases at J, with 11 bases between the two ends. The germline V gene has CDR1 SNHLY and CDR2 FYNNEI. The CDR3 spans 13 residues.

The V and J genes are TRBV10-3 and TRBJ1-1; possible D gene TRBD1, 6 bases. From germline, CDR1 is ENHRY and CDR2 SYGVKD. The CDR3 runs to 16 residues. Trimming removed 7 bases from V and 0 bases from J, with 18 bases in between. CDR3 sequence: CAIKPSGGRVNTEAFF. CDR3 DNA: TGTGCCATCAAACCGAGCGGGGGGCGGGTGAACACTGAAGCTTTCTTT.

This chain links TRBV18 with TRBJ2-3, with D possibly TRBD1 on 6 matching bases. V was shortened by 4 bases and J by 4 bases, with 27 bases between the two germline ends. The CDR3 runs to 19 residues. Per the germline V gene, CDR1 is KGHSH and CDR2 is LQKENI. The CDR3, as DNA: TGTGCCAGCTCACAAAAACCGGGACACCTAATGAGCATTCCAGATACGCAGTATTTT. This translates into CASSQKPGHLMSIPDTQYF.

The rearrangement uses TRBV6-5 and TRBJ2-2; 7 positions agree with TRBD1. The CDR3 is 15 amino acids. With V trimmed by 4 bases and J by 7 bases, 9 bases remained unmatched. Germline loops: CDR1 MNHEY, CDR2 SVGAGI. This chain's CDR3 is CASSFRQGGNGELFF. CDR3 bases: TGTGCCAGCAGTTTCCGACAGGGTGGTAACGGGGAGCTGTTTTTT.

The rearrangement uses TRBV6-4 and TRBJ2-2, with 12 nucleotides matching TRBD2. V trimming: 8 bases; J trimming: 5 bases; junction bases outside the gene matches: 6. Germline CDR1 and CDR2: MRHNA and SNTAGT. This CDR3 comprises 15 residues. The DNA for the CDR3 is TGTGCCAGCTCCGGGACTAGCGGGCCTACCGGGGAGCTGTTTTTT. Its translation is CASSGTSGPTGELFF.

The CDR3 DNA follows: TGTGCCAGCAGCTTTAGGGGAGGGGATGATGAAAAACTGTTTTTT. This gives the protein CASSFRGGDDEKLFF. The rearrangement uses TRBV5-6 and TRBJ1-4, with D possibly TRBD1 on 5 matching bases. The germline V gene has CDR1 SGHDT and CDR2 YYEEEE. The CDR3 consists of 15 residues. Trimming took off 2 bases at V and 6 bases at J, with 14 bases between the two ends. The whole variable domain, filled in from reference TRBV5-6 and TRBJ1-4, reads DAGVTQSPTHLIKTRGQQVTLRCSPKSGHDTVSWYQQALGQGPQFIFQYYEEEERQRGNFPDRFSGHQFPNYSSELNVNALLLGDSALYLCASSFRGGDDEKLFFGSGTQLSVL.

This clone came up a few times. The rearrangement uses TRBV19 and TRBJ1-5, with D maybe TRBD1 (5 bases). Germline V gene data show CDR1 as LNHDA and CDR2 as SQIVND (reference sequence). The germline V and J ends were trimmed by 4 bases and 2 bases, with 15 bases remaining between them. The CDR3 runs to 16 residues. The CDR3 is CASSNRPETGNQPQHF. The CDR3 DNA is TGTGCCAGTAGTAACAGGCCGGAGACAGGCAATCAGCCCCAGCATTTT. Full variable domain (remainder filled in from reference TRBV19 and TRBJ1-5): DGGITQSPKYLFRKEGQNVTLSCEQNLNHDAMYWYRQDPGQGLRLIYYSQIVNDFQKGDIAEGYSVSREKKESFPLTVTSAQKNPTAFYLCASSNRPETGNQPQHFGDGTRLSIL.

V usage is TRBV4-1 and J usage is TRBJ1-6, with 7 bases lining up with TRBD1. Germline V CDR1 and CDR2: MGHRA, YSYEKL. V shed 3 bases, J shed 5 bases, and the junction held 4 bases outside the gene matches. This CDR3 comprises 15 residues. The CDR3 nucleotides read TGCGCCAGCAGCCATGACAGGGTAAATAATTCACCCCTCCACTTT. This codes for CASSHDRVNNSPLHF.

V usage is TRBV28 and J usage is TRBJ2-2; TRBD1 matches at 10 bases. Germline V gene data show CDR1 as MDHEN and CDR2 as SYDVKM. The length of the CDR3 is 18 residues. V lost 2 bases to trimming and J lost 5 bases; unmatched junction nucleotides: 11. CDR3 amino acids: CASSLGGDRGQGTGELFF. CDR3 in DNA: TGTGCCAGCAGTTTAGGAGGCGACAGGGGACAGGGGACCGGGGAGCTGTTTTTT.

The sample holds a few counts of this clone. V and J are TRBV2 and TRBJ1-2; D may be TRBD1 (6 bases). The CDR3 is 14 amino acids. V gave up 6 bases and J gave up 4 bases, with 15 bases separating them. Germline CDR1 reads SNHLY; CDR2 reads FYNNEI. DNA of the CDR3: TGTGCCAGCAGACCTTTGGACAGCCTCTATGGCTACACCTTC. This gives the protein CASRPLDSLYGYTF.